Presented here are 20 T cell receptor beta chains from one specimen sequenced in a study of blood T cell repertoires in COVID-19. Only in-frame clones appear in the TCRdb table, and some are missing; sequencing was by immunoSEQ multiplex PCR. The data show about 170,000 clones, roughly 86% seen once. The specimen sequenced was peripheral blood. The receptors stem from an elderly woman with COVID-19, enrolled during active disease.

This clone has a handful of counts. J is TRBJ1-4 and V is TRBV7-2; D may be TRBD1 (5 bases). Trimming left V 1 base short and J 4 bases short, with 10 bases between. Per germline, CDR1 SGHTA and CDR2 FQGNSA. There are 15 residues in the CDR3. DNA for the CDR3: TGTGCCAGCAGCTTAGGTCCAGGGATTAATGAAAAACTGTTTTTT. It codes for CASSLGPGINEKLFF.

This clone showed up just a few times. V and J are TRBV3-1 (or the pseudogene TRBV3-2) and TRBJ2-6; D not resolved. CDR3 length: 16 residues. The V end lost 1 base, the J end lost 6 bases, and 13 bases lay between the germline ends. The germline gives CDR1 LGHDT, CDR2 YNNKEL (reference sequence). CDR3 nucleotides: TGTGCCAGCAGCCAAGCCGGTGCCATTGCGGCCAACGTCCTGACTTTC. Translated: CASSQAGAIAANVLTF.

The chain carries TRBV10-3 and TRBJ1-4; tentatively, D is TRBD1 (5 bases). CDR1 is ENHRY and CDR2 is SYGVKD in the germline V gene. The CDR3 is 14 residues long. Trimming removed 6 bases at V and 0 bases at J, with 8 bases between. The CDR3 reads CAIRATATNEKLFF. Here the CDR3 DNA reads TGTGCCATCAGAGCGACAGCAACTAATGAAAAACTGTTTTTT.

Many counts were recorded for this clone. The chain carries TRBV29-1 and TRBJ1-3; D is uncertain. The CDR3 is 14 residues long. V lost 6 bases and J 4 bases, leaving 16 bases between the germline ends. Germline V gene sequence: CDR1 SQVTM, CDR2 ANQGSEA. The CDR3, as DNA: TGCAGCGTCGGTCTAACTCCGGGAGGAAACACCATATATTTT. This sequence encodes CSVGLTPGGNTIYF.

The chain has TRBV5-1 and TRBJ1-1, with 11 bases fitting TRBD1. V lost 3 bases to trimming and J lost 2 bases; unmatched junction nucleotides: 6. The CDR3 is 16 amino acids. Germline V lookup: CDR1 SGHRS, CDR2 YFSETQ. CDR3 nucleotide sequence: TGCGCCAGCAGCTCGGGACAGGGGGTAATAAACACTGAAGCTTTCTTT. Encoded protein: CASSSGQGVINTEAFF.

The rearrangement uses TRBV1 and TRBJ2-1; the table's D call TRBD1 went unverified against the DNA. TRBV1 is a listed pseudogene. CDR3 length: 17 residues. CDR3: CTSNSKVLTEKGDEQFF. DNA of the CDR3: TGCACCAGCAACTCTAAGGTGCTGACCGAAAAAGGGGATGAGCAGTTCTTC.

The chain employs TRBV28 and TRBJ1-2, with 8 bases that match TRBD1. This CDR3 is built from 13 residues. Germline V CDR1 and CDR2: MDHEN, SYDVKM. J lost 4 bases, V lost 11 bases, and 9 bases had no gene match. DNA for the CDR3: TGTGCCGGCCAAACAGGGGGTTCCTATGGCTACACCTTC. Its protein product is CAGQTGGSYGYTF.

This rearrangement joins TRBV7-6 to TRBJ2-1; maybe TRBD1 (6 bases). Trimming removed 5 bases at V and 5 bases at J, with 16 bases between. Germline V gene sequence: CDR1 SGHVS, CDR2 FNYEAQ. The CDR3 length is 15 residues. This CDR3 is CASSPGTLLDNEQFF. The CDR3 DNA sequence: TGTGCCAGCAGCCCTGGGACACTTTTGGACAATGAGCAGTTCTTC.

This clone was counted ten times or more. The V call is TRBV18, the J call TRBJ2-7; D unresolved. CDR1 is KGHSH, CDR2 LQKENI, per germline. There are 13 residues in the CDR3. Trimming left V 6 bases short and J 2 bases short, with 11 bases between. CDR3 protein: CASSPAVPYEQYF. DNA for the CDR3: TGTGCCAGCTCCCCTGCGGTTCCCTACGAGCAGTACTTC.

DNA for the CDR3: TGTGCCAGCAGCCCTAACTTCGCAGATACGCAGTATTTT. Protein product: CASSPNFADTQYF. This chain links TRBV7-2 with TRBJ2-3; D remains unclear. Trimming left V 5 bases short and J 4 bases short, with 10 bases between. CDR3 size: 13 residues. Germline assignment: CDR1 SGHTA and CDR2 FQGNSA.

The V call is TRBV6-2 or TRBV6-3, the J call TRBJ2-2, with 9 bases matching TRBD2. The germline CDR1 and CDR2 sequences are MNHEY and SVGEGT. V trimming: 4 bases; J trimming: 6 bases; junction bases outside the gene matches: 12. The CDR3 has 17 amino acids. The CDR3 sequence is CASSLLTLAGEAGELFF. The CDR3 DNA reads TGTGCCAGCAGTTTACTGACGTTAGCGGGAGAGGCCGGGGAGCTGTTTTTT.

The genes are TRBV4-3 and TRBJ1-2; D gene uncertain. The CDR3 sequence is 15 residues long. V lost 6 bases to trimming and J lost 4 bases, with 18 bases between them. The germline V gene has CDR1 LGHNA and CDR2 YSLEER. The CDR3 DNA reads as TGCGCCAGCAGTCCGGGGAGAGTTCCGGCCTATGGCTACACCTTC. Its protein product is CASSPGRVPAYGYTF.

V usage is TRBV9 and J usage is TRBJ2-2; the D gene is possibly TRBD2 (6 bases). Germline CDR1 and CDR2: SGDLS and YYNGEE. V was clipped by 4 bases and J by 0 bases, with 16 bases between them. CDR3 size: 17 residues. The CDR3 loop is CASSPRAGDSNTGELFF. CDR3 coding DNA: TGTGCCAGCAGCCCCCGAGCCGGGGACTCGAACACCGGGGAGCTGTTTTTT.

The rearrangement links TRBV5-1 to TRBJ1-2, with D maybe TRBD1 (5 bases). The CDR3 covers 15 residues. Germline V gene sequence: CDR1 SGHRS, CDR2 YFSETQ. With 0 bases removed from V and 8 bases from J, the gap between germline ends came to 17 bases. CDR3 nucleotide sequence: TGCGCCAGCAGCTTGGAGGGGTCAACGATAGGAGGCTACACCTTC. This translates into CASSLEGSTIGGYTF.

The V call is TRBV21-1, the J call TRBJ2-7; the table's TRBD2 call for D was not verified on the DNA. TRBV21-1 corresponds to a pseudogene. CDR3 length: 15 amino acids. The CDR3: CASSNGGYRGDEQYF. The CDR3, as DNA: TGTGCCAGCAGCAACGGGGGTTATAGGGGCGACGAGCAGTACTTC.

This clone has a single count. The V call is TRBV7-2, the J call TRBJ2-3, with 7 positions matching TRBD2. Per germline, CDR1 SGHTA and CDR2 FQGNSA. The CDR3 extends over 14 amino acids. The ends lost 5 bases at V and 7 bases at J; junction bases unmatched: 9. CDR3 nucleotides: TGTGCCAGCAGCCCGGGTAACGGGGGGTATACGCAGTATTTT. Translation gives CASSPGNGGYTQYF.

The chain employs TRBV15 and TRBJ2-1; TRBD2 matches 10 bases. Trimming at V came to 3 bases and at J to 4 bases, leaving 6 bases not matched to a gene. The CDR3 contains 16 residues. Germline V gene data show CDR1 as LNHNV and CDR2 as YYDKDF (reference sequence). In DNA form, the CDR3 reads TGTGCCACCAGCAGGCTAACTAGCGGGGCTTACAATGAGCAGTTCTTC. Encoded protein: CATSRLTSGAYNEQFF.

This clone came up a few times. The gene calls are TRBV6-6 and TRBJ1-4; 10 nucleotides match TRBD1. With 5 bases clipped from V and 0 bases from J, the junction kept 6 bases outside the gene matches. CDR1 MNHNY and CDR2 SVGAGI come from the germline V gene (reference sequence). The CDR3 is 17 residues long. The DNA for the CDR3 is TGTGCCAGCAGTCCCGGGACAGGGGCAACAACTAATGAAAAACTGTTTTTT. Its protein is CASSPGTGATTNEKLFF.

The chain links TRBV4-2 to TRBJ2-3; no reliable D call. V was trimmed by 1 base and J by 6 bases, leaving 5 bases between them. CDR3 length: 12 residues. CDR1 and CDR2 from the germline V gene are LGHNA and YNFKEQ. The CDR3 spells CASSQGGDTQYF. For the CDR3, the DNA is TGTGCCAGCAGCCAAGGTGGCGATACGCAGTATTTT.

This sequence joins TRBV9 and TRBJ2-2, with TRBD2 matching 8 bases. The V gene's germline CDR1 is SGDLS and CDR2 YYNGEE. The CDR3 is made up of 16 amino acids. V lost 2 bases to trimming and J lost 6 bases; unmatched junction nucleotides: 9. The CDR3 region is CASSVAGGYVPGELFF. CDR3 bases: TGTGCCAGCAGCGTTGCGGGAGGTTATGTTCCCGGGGAGCTGTTTTTT.